This T cell receptor beta chain emerged from a study of T cell repertoires in cytomegalovirus infection. Study in general: Through public TCR beta signatures, both CMV infection and matching HLA type were indicated.

This CDR3 spans 13 amino acids. The V gene's germline CDR1 is WSHSY and CDR2 SAAADI. V gave up 11 bases and J gave up 8 bases; unmatched junction bases: 13. MiXCR was run by TCRdb on the reads, yielding one entry per CDR3 protein. The profile covers about 490,000 distinct CDR3 sequences, with 11% appearing a single time and more than 8.5% taken by the ten largest. This clonotype appeared many times. The antigen remains unidentified. Findings and caveats of the study: The ex vivo response was dominated by HLA-C-restricted CMV-specific TCR beta clonotypes. Summed frequency of public TCR beta families distinguished CMV carriers with the relevant HLA.

The V and J genes are TRBV10-2 and TRBJ1-2, with TRBD1 matching 8 bases. This clonotype originated in a human donor in good health (CMV status not recorded). Some clones in this sample may be carry-over from other donors' samples. Sequenced input: PBMCs. CDR3 residues: CAVAAGTGGGYTF. The DNA for the CDR3 is TGCGCCGTAGCGGCCGGGACAGGCGGCGGCTACACCTTC.